The T cell receptor (beta chain) described here comes from a study of blood T cell repertoires in COVID-19. Repertoires were generated with immunoSEQ multiplex PCR, while TCRdb's copy carries only in-frame clones and drops some. Among 100,000 to 150,000 clones listed, around 89% were seen once. Germline values: CDR1 SGHTS, CDR2 YDEGEE. J gave up 4 bases and V 0 bases, and 4 bases lay outside the gene matches. CDR3 length equals 15 residues. The source material was peripheral blood. The origin of this receptor is a man in his forties or fifties with active or convalescent COVID-19. The genes are TRBV5-8 and TRBJ2-1; TRBD2 matches 7 bases. CDR3 bases: TGTGCCAGCAGCTTGGGACTAGCAGAATACAATGAGCAGTTCTTC. Residues: CASSLGLAEYNEQFF.